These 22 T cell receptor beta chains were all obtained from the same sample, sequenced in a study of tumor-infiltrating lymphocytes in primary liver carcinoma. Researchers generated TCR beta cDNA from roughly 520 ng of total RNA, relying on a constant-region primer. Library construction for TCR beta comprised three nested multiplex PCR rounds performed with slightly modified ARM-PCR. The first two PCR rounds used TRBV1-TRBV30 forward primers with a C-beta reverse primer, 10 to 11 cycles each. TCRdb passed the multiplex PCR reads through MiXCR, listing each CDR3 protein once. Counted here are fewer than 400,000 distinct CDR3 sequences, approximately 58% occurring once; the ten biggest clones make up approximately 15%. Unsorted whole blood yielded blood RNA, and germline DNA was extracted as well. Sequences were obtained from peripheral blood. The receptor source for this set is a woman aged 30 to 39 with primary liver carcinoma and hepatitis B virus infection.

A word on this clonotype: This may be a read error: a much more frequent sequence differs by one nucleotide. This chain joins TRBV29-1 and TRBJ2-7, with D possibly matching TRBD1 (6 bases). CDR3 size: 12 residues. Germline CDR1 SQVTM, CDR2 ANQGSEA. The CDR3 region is CSVETGFYKQYF. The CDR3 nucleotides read TGCAGCGTTGAAACAGGGTTCTACAAGCAGTACTTC.

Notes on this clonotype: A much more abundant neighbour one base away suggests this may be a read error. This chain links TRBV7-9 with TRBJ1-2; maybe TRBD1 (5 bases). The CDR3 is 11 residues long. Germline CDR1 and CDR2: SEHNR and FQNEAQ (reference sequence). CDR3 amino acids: CTSSLQGGYTF. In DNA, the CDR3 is TGTACCAGCAGCTTGCAGGGTGGCTACACCTTC.

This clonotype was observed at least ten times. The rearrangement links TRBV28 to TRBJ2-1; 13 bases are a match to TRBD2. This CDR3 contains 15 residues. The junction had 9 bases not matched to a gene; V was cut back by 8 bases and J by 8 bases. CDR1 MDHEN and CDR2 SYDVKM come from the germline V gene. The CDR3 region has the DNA TGTGCCAGCGTCGGACTAGCGGGAGAAGGCGATGAGCAGTTCTTC. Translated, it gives CASVGLAGEGDEQFF.

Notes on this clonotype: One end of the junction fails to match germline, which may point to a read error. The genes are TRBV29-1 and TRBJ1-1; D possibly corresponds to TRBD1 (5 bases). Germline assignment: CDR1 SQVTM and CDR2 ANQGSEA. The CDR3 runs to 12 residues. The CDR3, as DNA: TGCTGCGTTTCAGGGTTGAGCACTGAAGCTTTCTTT. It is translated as CCVSGLSTEAFF.

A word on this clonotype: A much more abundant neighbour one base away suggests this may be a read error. The chain's CDR3 is CASPPPRPSQFGELFF. CDR3 DNA: TGTGCCAGCCCTCCCCCGAGACCATCCCAATTCGGGGAGCTGTTTTTT. The rearrangement links TRBV6-5 to TRBJ2-2; D unclear. The CDR3 has 16 amino acids. Germline V CDR1 and CDR2: MNHEY, SVGAGI. Between the trimmed V and J ends, which lost 8 bases and 7 bases, there was a span of 23 bases.

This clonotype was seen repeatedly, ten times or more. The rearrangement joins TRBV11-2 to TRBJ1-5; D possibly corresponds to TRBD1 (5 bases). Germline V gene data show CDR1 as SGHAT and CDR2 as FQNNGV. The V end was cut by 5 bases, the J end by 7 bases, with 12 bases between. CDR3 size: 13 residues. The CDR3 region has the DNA TGTGCCAGCAGCGCCCGACAGAGGCAGCCCCAGCATTTT. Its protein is CASSARQRQPQHF.

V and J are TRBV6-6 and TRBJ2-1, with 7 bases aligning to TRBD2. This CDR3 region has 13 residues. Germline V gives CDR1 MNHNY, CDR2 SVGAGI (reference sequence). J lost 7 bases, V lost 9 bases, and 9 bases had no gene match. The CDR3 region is CASCISGWNEQFF. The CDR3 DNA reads TGTGCCAGTTGTATTAGCGGGTGGAATGAGCAGTTCTTC.

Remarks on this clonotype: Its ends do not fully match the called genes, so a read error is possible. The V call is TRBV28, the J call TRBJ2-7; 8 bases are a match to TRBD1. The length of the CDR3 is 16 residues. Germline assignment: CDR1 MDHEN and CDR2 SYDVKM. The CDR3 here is CASTHPQGASSYEQYF. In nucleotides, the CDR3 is TGTGCCAGCACCCATCCCCAGGGGGCAAGCTCCTATGAGCAGTACTTC.

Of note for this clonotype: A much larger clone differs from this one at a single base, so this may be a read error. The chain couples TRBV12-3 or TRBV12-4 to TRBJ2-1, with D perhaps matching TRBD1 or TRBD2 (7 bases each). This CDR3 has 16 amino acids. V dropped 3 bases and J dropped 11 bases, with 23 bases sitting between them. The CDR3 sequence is CASSLYGRGGISKQFF. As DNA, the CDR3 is TGTGCCAGCAGTTTGTATGGCAGGGGGGGTATCAGTAAGCAGTTCTTC.

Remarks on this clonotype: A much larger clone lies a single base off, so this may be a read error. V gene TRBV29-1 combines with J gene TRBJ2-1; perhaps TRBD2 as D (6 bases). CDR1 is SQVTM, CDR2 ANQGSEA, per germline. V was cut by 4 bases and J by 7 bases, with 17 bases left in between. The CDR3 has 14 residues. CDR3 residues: CSVALVGSGNEQFF. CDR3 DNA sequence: TGCAGCGTTGCGCTTGTCGGGAGCGGAAATGAGCAGTTCTTC.

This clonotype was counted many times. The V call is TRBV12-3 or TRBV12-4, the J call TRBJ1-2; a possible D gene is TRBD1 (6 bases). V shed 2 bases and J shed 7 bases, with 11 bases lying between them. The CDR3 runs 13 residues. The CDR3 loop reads CASSLSVRGGYTF. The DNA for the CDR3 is TGTGCCAGCAGTTTATCGGTCAGGGGTGGCTACACCTTC.

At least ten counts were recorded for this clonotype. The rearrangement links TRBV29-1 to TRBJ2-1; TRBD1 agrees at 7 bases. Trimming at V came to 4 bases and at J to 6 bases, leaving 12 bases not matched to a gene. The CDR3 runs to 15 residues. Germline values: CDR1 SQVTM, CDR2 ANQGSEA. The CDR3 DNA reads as TGCAGCGTTGCGGCCGTCGGACAGGAACTCAATGAGCAGTTCTTC. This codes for CSVAAVGQELNEQFF.

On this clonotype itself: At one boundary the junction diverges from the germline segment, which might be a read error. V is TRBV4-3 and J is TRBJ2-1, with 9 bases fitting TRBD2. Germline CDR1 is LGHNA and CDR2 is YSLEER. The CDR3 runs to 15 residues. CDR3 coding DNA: TGCACCAGCAGCCCTTGGACTAGCGAGGACAATGAGCAGTTCTTC. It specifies CTSSPWTSEDNEQFF.

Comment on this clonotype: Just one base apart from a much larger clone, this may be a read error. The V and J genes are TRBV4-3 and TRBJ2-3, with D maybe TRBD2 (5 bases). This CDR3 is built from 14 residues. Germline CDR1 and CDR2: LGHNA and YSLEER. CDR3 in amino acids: CANSQGSLRDTQYF. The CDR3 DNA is TGCGCCAACAGCCAAGGGAGTTTGAGAGATACGCAGTATTTT.

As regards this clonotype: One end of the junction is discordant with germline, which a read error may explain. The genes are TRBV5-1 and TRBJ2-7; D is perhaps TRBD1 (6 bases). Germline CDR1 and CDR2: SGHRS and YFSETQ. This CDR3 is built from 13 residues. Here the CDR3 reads CASILEGGLEQYF. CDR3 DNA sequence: TGCGCCAGCATCTTGGAAGGGGGTCTCGAGCAGTACTTC.

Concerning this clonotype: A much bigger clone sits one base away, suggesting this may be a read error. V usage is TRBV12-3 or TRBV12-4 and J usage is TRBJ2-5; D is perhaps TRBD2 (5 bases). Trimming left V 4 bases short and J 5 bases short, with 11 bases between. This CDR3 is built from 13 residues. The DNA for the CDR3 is TGTGCCAGCAGTTCTCGGCGAGGGGAGACCCAGTACTTC. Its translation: CASSSRRGETQYF.

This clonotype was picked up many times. The CDR3 spells CASSPGQGDQPQHF. The DNA of the CDR3 is TGTGCCAGCAGCCCGGGACAGGGGGATCAGCCCCAGCATTTT. This sequence joins TRBV12-3 or TRBV12-4 and TRBJ1-5, with 11 bases aligning to TRBD1. The CDR3 is made up of 14 amino acids. J gave up 5 bases and V 6 bases, and 3 bases lay outside the gene matches.

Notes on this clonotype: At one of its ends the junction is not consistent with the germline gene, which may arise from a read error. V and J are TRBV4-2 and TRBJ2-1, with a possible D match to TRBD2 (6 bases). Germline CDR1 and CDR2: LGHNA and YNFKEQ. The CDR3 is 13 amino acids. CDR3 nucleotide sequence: TGTGCCAACAGCCCTATGTTGGGGGGTGAGGAGTTCTTC. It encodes CANSPMLGGEEFF.

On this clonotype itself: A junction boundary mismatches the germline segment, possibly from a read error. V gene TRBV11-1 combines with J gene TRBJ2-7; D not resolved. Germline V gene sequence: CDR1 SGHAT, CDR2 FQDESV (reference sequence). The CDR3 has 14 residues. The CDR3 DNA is TGTGCCAGCAGCTTTGGTCAGGTAGGATACGAGCGGTACTTC. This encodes CASSFGQVGYERYF.

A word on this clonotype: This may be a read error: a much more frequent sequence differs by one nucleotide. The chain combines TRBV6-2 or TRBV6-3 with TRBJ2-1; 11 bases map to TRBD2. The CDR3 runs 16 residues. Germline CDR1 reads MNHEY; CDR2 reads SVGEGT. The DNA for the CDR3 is TGTGCCAGCAGTTATCCGGGACTAGCGGCCAAGAATGAGCAGGTCTTC. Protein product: CASSYPGLAAKNEQVF.

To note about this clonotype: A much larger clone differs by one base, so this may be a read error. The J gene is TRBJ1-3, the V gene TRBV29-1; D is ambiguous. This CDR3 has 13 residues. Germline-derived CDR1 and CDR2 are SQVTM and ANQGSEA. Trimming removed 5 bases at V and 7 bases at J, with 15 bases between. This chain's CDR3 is CSVNTPGGNTIYF. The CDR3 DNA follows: TGCAGCGTTAACACTCCCGGCGGGAACACCATATATTTT.

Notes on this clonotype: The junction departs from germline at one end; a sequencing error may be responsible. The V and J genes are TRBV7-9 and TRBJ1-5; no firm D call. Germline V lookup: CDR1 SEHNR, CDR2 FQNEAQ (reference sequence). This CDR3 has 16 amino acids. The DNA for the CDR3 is TGTGCCAGCAGCTTAGGGGATAGAGATAGCAATCAGCCCCAGGATTTT. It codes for CASSLGDRDSNQPQDF.